The rows below give T cell receptor beta chains drawn from one sample of a study of T cells in Graves' hyperthyroidism and ophthalmopathy. TCRdb processed the multiplex PCR reads anew with MiXCR; each CDR3 protein has one entry. The sample shows fewer than 850,000 distinct CDR3 sequences, roughly 17% of them seen only once. Material for sequencing was blood. All receptors derive from a man aged 50 or older with Graves' hyperthyroidism. The CDR3 runs from the conserved cysteine through the conserved F or W. D genes are given only for firm matches. Some rows have no size entry. The others give once, few or many, or a class for an expanded clone.

cdr3_nt | cdr3_aa | v_call | clone_size | d_call | j_call | cdr3_length
TGTGCCAGTAGTACCACTTTTGGACAGGGCGAGCAGTACTTC | CASSTTFGQGEQYF | TRBV19 | once | TRBD1 | TRBJ2-7 | 14
TGCAGTGCTAGAGATGAGAACAGGGGGTATGAAAAACTGTTTTTT | CSARDENRGYEKLFF | TRBV20-1 | many | TRBD1 | TRBJ1-4 | 15
TGTGCCAGTAGTGCTATTGACAGCTACGAGCAGTACTTC | CASSAIDSYEQYF | TRBV19 | - | - | TRBJ2-7 | 13
TGTGCCAGCAGTCGCAGTGGCTACACCTTC | CASSRSGYTF | TRBV28 | many | - | TRBJ1-2 | 10
TGTGCCAGTAGTCGACAGGCGGATCAGCCCCAGCATTTT | CASSRQADQPQHF | TRBV19 | few | - | TRBJ1-5 | 13
TGTGCCAGCAGTTTGGGGGCCCTCAGCAATCAGCCCCAGCATTTT | CASSLGALSNQPQHF | TRBV27 | many | - | TRBJ1-5 | 15
TGTGCCAGCTCAACGGACAGTTTAAATGAAAAACTGTTTTTT | CASSTDSLNEKLFF | TRBV18 | - | - | TRBJ1-4 | 14
TGCAGCGTTGAAGATACCCCGGGTGGGGGGAAAGAGACCCAGTACTTC | CSVEDTPGGGKETQYF | TRBV29-1 | - | - | TRBJ2-5 | 16
TGCACCTTAGCCAGGCTGGAGGGCTACACCTTC | CTLARLEGYTF | TRBV20-1 | few | - | TRBJ1-2 | 11
TGTGCCAGCAGCTTAGTTAGGATTGTAGCGGCCTCCTACGAGCAGTACTTC | CASSLVRIVAASYEQYF | TRBV7-2 | few | - | TRBJ2-7 | 17
TGTGCCAGCAGTGATTCTGGACGAGAGACCCAGTACTTC | CASSDSGRETQYF | TRBV6-1 | few | - | TRBJ2-5 | 13
TGCAGTGCTAGAGATAGGAGGTCTGCTCGCACAGATACGCAGTATTTT | CSARDRRSARTDTQYF | TRBV20-1 | - | - | TRBJ2-3 | 16
TGTGCCAGCAGTTTAGGTGTGGGGACTAGGGGCACCGGGGAGCTGTTTTTT | CASSLGVGTRGTGELFF | TRBV27 | few | TRBD2 | TRBJ2-2 | 17
TGTGCCAGCAGCTACTATAATGAAAAACTGTTTTTT | CASSYYNEKLFF | TRBV7-8 | few | - | TRBJ1-4 | 12
TGTGCCACCAGTCCTAGTACGAACACCGGGGAGCTGTTTTTT | CATSPSTNTGELFF | TRBV10-3 | few | - | TRBJ2-2 | 14
TGTGCCACCAGTGATTTTCTTCATGGACAGGGCGCATCGGGAGGCTTTTACAATGAGCAGTTCTTC | CATSDFLHGQGASGGFYNEQFF | TRBV24-1 | many | - | TRBJ2-1 | 22
TGTGCCAGCAGTCAAATGAACCCCAGGGGATCTATCTATAATTCACCCCTCCACTTT | CASSQMNPRGSIYNSPLHF | TRBV28 | - | - | TRBJ1-6 | 19
TGTGCCAGCAGCTTAGCCGGGACAGGAAACACTGAAGCTTTCTTT | CASSLAGTGNTEAFF | TRBV7-3 | many | TRBD1 | TRBJ1-1 | 15
TGTGCCAGCAGCTCCGGGACAGGGGAGTTTAATCAGCCCCAGCATTTT | CASSSGTGEFNQPQHF | TRBV7-9 | - | TRBD1 | TRBJ1-5 | 16
TGTGCCACCAGTACCGGACGGGAGGGGTATGGGACCCAGTACTTC | CATSTGREGYGTQYF | TRBV24-1 | many | TRBD2 | TRBJ2-5 | 15
TGTGCCAGCAGTCCGGGGCCTGGGGCTGAAGCTTTCTTT | CASSPGPGAEAFF | TRBV25-1 | - | - | TRBJ1-1 | 13
TGTGCCAGCAGCTCGGGGACAGGCCGTTCCTACAATGAGCAGTTCTTC | CASSSGTGRSYNEQFF | TRBV5-4 | many | TRBD1 | TRBJ2-1 | 16